The clone carrying this T cell receptor (beta chain) was counted at least ten times. The target antigen is unknown. It was with a sample-barcoded 5' primer and a J-beta primer mix that a second PCR of roughly 7 to 12 cycles was run. Each cDNA molecule was tagged by a template-switch adaptor that had 12 random nucleotides. TCRdb re-analysed the 5' RACE reads in MiXCR, keeping a single row per CDR3 protein. The data hold more than 1.4 million distinct CDR3 sequences, with approximately 40% observed a single time. The CDR3 consists of 11 residues. V was cut by 1 base and J by 5 bases, with 5 bases left in between. CDR1 and CDR2 (germline): DFQATT, SNEGSKA (reference sequence). This specimen comes from a study of blood T cells in healthy people across ages. Study-level points and caveats: There was a strong correlation between TCR beta diversity and naive T cell percentage. Comparison with aged donors showed that long-lived donors had more naive CD4+ cells and higher diversity.

Staff drew 8 to 10 milliliters of peripheral blood from each donor. The sequencing input was blood. The receptor's source is a young woman in good health. The V gene is TRBV20-1, the J gene TRBJ1-2; D not resolved. The CDR3 DNA is TGCAGTGCTAGAGTTCGGTATGGCTACACCTTC. The encoded protein is CSARVRYGYTF.